The 26 T cell receptor beta chains below all came from one sample that was sequenced in a study of memory CD4+ T cells and cytomegalovirus serostatus. The sort gate was single viable CD3+CD4+CD8-CD45RO+ cells for memory CD4+ T cells. Sequenced by immunoSEQ multiplex PCR; TCRdb stores in-frame clones only, minus some. This sample yields 50,000 to 65,000 clones, of which about 83% are seen a single time; roughly 2% belongs to the top ten. The sample was memory CD4+ T cells from blood. These receptors were collected from an adult in good health and CMV-seropositive.

This clone is termed medium-sized. The chain carries TRBV28 and TRBJ1-1; D unclear. Germline V gene sequence: CDR1 MDHEN, CDR2 SYDVKM. V was pared by 1 base and J by 0 bases, with 9 bases between. This CDR3 contains 15 residues. The CDR3 DNA is TGTGCCAGCAGTTTATTAAGCCTTGTGAACACTGAAGCTTTCTTT. It specifies CASSLLSLVNTEAFF.

The gene calls are TRBV19 and TRBJ2-6; 9 bases agree with TRBD1. The CDR3 spans 16 residues. The V segment lost 6 bases and the J segment 3 bases; nucleotides outside the gene matches: 6. CDR1 and CDR2 from the germline V gene are LNHDA and SQIVND (reference sequence). CDR3 DNA: TGTGCCAGTAGGGACAGGGGTTCAGGTGGGGCCAACGTCCTGACTTTC. It yields the protein CASRDRGSGGANVLTF.

V gene TRBV2 combines with J gene TRBJ2-1; either TRBD1 or TRBD2 may fit D (7 bases each). CDR3 length: 12 amino acids. The germline V and J ends were trimmed by 4 bases and 10 bases, with 11 bases remaining between them. Germline V CDR1 and CDR2: SNHLY, FYNNEI. This chain's CDR3 is CASSAGGVEQFF. CDR3 DNA sequence: TGTGCCAGCAGTGCAGGGGGGGTAGAGCAGTTCTTC.

This clone was counted a few times. V usage is TRBV4-2 and J usage is TRBJ1-1, with D possibly matching TRBD1 (5 bases). V was cut by 0 bases and J by 2 bases, with 22 bases left in between. Germline CDR1 reads LGHNA; CDR2 reads YNFKEQ. This CDR3 has 19 amino acids. CDR3 nucleotides: TGTGCCAGCAGCCAAGATATAGAACCGGGGCGGCGGAAAAACACTGAAGCTTTCTTT. As protein: CASSQDIEPGRRKNTEAFF.

This chain uses TRBV7-6 with TRBJ2-2; 7 bases map to TRBD1. The CDR3 extends over 17 amino acids. The ends lost 5 bases at V and 1 base at J; junction bases unmatched: 10. Germline-derived CDR1 and CDR2 are SGHVS and FNYEAQ. CDR3 amino acids: CASSLSQGVLNTGELFF. The CDR3, as DNA: TGTGCCAGCAGCCTTAGTCAGGGGGTGTTGAACACCGGGGAGCTGTTTTTT.

The chain links TRBV4-2 to TRBJ1-1; D ambiguous. Germline lookup yields CDR1 LGHNA and CDR2 YNFKEQ. This CDR3 region has 14 residues. V shed 4 bases and J shed 0 bases, with 9 bases lying between them. Written as DNA, the CDR3 is TGTGCCAGCAGCCGCCTGGACTTGAACACTGAAGCTTTCTTT. Protein product: CASSRLDLNTEAFF.

V gene TRBV4-1 combines with J gene TRBJ1-5; 7 nucleotides match TRBD1. The V gene end was trimmed by 5 bases and the J gene end by 2 bases; junction bases not matched to a gene: 6. The CDR3 contains 15 residues. CDR1 MGHRA and CDR2 YSYEKL come from the germline V gene. This CDR3 reads CASSTTGTGNQPQHF. DNA for the CDR3: TGCGCCAGCAGCACCACCGGGACAGGCAATCAGCCCCAGCATTTT.

This sequence joins TRBV5-1 and TRBJ2-1; 10 nucleotides align to TRBD2. V dropped 4 bases and J dropped 10; count of bases not matched to a gene: 17. Looked up from germline, CDR1 is SGHRS and CDR2 is YFSETQ. The CDR3 has 17 amino acids. The CDR3 sequence is CASSPDLRTSGSGEQFF. CDR3 DNA sequence: TGCGCCAGCAGCCCAGATCTACGGACTAGCGGTTCCGGGGAGCAGTTCTTC.

V usage is TRBV4-1 and J usage is TRBJ1-5; no clear D. The germline V gene encodes CDR1 MGHRA and CDR2 YSYEKL. This CDR3 has 13 residues. V was pared by 3 bases and J by 6 bases, with 9 bases between. For the CDR3, the DNA is TGCGCCAGCAGCCAGGGTTTGCGTCAGCCCCAGCATTTT. Translation gives CASSQGLRQPQHF.

The chain is built from TRBV6-1 and TRBJ2-5; D unresolved. The CDR3 sequence is 12 residues long. The germline V gene encodes CDR1 MNHNS and CDR2 SASEGT. Trimming removed 4 bases at V and 5 bases at J, with 8 bases between. In nucleotides, the CDR3 is TGTGCCAGCAGTGTTAGGTGGGAGACCCAGTACTTC. It is translated as CASSVRWETQYF.

The chain is built from TRBV5-5 and TRBJ2-7; TRBD2 agrees at 9 bases. J lost 4 bases, V lost 0 bases, and 5 bases had no gene match. CDR1 and CDR2 (germline): SGHKS, YYEKEE (reference sequence). There are 15 residues in the CDR3. The CDR3 DNA sequence: TGTGCCAGCAGCTTGGTAACTAGCGGGCTATACGAGCAGTACTTC. Protein: CASSLVTSGLYEQYF.

In its sample, this clone ranks as medium-sized (0.01 to 0.1%). The genes are TRBV5-6 and TRBJ2-5; TRBD2 aligns across 9 bases. Per germline, CDR1 SGHDT and CDR2 YYEEEE. The CDR3 runs to 13 residues. The J segment lost 4 bases and the V segment lost 3 bases, leaving 1 base of the junction unmatched. CDR3 coding DNA: TGTGCCAGCAGCTCGACTAGCGGAGAGACCCAGTACTTC. Its translation: CASSSTSGETQYF. The whole variable domain, remainder taken from reference TRBV5-6 and TRBJ2-5, is DAGVTQSPTHLIKTRGQQVTLRCSPKSGHDTVSWYQQALGQGPQFIFQYYEEEERQRGNFPDRFSGHQFPNYSSELNVNALLLGDSALYLCASSSTSGETQYFGPGTRLLVL.

The chain carries TRBV30 and TRBJ2-4; D ambiguous. Germline V gene data show CDR1 as GTSNPN and CDR2 as SVGIG (reference sequence). V lost 4 bases to trimming and J lost 1 base, with 14 bases between them. The CDR3 extends over 15 amino acids. Here the CDR3 DNA reads TGTGCCTGGACAGACCCTGGTCATGCCAAAAACATTCAGTACTTC. This translates into CAWTDPGHAKNIQYF.

V is TRBV2 and J is TRBJ2-5; 12 bases line up with TRBD2. Losses at the gene ends were 8 bases for V and 5 bases for J; bases not matched to a gene: 6. CDR1 SNHLY and CDR2 FYNNEI come from the germline V gene. The length of the CDR3 is 14 residues. CDR3 nucleotides: TGTGCCAGCGGAAGGACTAGCGGGAAGGAGACCCAGTACTTC. Translated, it gives CASGRTSGKETQYF. The full variable domain, completed using reference TRBV2 and TRBJ2-5, is EPEVTQTPSHQVTQMGQEVILRCVPISNHLYFYWYRQILGQKVEFLVSFYNNEISEKSEIFDDQFSVERPDGSNFTLKIRSTKLEDSAMYFCASGRTSGKETQYFGPGTRLLVL.

Comment on this clone: The junction departs from germline at one end; a sequencing error may be responsible. The chain couples TRBV7-7 to TRBJ2-3; 8 bases agree with TRBD1. CDR3 size: 17 residues. Germline CDR1 is SSHAT and CDR2 is FNYEAQ (reference sequence). Here the CDR3 reads CASSQTMETGAGDTQYF. CDR3 sequence (DNA): TGTGCTAGCAGCCAAACGATGGAGACAGGGGCCGGAGATACGCAGTATTTT.

The V gene is TRBV27, the J gene TRBJ2-6; D remains unclear. V shed 7 bases and J shed 6 bases, with 7 bases lying between them. Germline assignment: CDR1 MNHEY and CDR2 SMNVEV (reference sequence). This CDR3 spans 12 amino acids. The CDR3 sequence: CASTFEANVLTF. In nucleotides, the CDR3 is TGTGCCAGCACCTTTGAGGCCAACGTCCTGACTTTC.

This rearrangement joins TRBV6-1 to TRBJ1-4; a possible D gene is TRBD1 (6 bases). This CDR3 spans 13 amino acids. Germline V lookup: CDR1 MNHNS, CDR2 SASEGT. With 3 bases removed from V and 10 bases from J, the gap between germline ends came to 12 bases. The CDR3 DNA sequence: TGTGCCAGCAGTGACGGGGGGCGGGGAAAACTGTTTTTT. Its protein is CASSDGGRGKLFF.

The V gene is TRBV18, the J gene TRBJ1-5; 9 nucleotides line up with TRBD1. The trim removed 5 bases at V and 11 bases at J, leaving 10 bases unmatched. Germline lookup yields CDR1 KGHSH and CDR2 LQKENI. There are 14 residues in the CDR3. The CDR3 coding sequence is TGTGCCAGCTCATCGGGACAGGGAACTGGAGCCCAGCATTTT. It translates to CASSSGQGTGAQHF. The complete variable domain, with remaining parts taken from reference TRBV18 and TRBJ1-5, reads NAGVMQNPRHLVRRRGQEARLRCSPMKGHSHVYWYRQLPEEGLKFMVYLQKENIIDESGMPKERFSAEFPKEGPSILRIQQVVRGDSAAYFCASSSGQGTGAQHFGDGTRLSIL.

V and J are TRBV7-9 and TRBJ1-2; no definite D call. There are 15 residues in the CDR3. The germline V and J ends were trimmed by 0 bases and 9 bases, with 17 bases remaining between them. From germline, CDR1 is SEHNR and CDR2 FQNEAQ (reference sequence). Here the CDR3 reads CASSLAHLVSGSYTF. The CDR3 DNA reads TGTGCCAGCAGCTTAGCCCATTTGGTGTCGGGGAGCTACACCTTC. Variable domain in full (rest from reference TRBV7-9 and TRBJ1-2): DTGVSQNPRHKITKRGQNVTFRCDPISEHNRLYWYRQTLGQGPEFLTYFQNEAQLEKSRLLSDRFSAERPKGSFSTLEIQRTEQGDSAMYLCASSLAHLVSGSYTFGSGTRLTVV.

The chain carries TRBV11-2 and TRBJ2-4; 7 bases fit TRBD1. With V trimmed by 5 bases and J by 9 bases, 7 bases remained unmatched. Germline V gene sequence: CDR1 SGHAT, CDR2 FQNNGV. This CDR3 is 13 amino acids long. The CDR3 region is CASSPDRDSIQYF. CDR3 DNA: TGTGCCAGCAGCCCTGACAGGGACAGCATTCAGTACTTC.

The table lists this clone with a count of one. V and J are TRBV28 and TRBJ2-5, with D maybe TRBD1 (7 bases). CDR3 length equals 15 residues. V lost 4 bases and J 2 bases, leaving 14 bases between the germline ends. The germline CDR1 and CDR2 sequences are MDHEN and SYDVKM. This CDR3 is CASSWGGTAQETQYF. In DNA, the CDR3 is TGTGCCAGCAGTTGGGGCGGGACAGCTCAAGAGACCCAGTACTTC.

The V call is TRBV5-6, the J call TRBJ1-2; D is perhaps TRBD1 (5 bases). The CDR3 has 11 amino acids. Germline V gene sequence: CDR1 SGHDT, CDR2 YYEEEE. With 3 bases removed from V and 13 bases from J, the gap between germline ends came to 13 bases. CDR3 in DNA: TGTGCCAGCAGCTGGGGCCCCACTGCCACCTTC. As protein: CASSWGPTATF.

The V gene is TRBV5-6, the J gene TRBJ2-5; a weak D match, TRBD1 (6 bases). The CDR3 contains 16 residues. Looked up from germline, CDR1 is SGHDT and CDR2 is YYEEEE. V was shortened by 0 bases and J by 1 base, with 13 bases between the two germline ends. The CDR3 sequence: CASSLGAQGPQETQYF. In DNA, the CDR3 is TGTGCCAGCAGCTTGGGGGCTCAGGGGCCCCAAGAGACCCAGTACTTC.

V usage is TRBV2 and J usage is TRBJ2-5; D is possibly TRBD1 (6 bases). The V gene's germline CDR1 is SNHLY and CDR2 FYNNEI. The CDR3 contains 13 residues. Trimming stripped 7 bases from V and 9 bases from J, with 18 bases between. CDR3 sequence: CASTTTNRAPQYF. CDR3 sequence (DNA): TGTGCCAGCACTACCACAAACAGGGCGCCCCAGTACTTC.

V and J are TRBV9 and TRBJ2-1, with 9 positions matching TRBD2. Germline V gene lookup returns CDR1 SGDLS and CDR2 YYNGEE. The V segment lost 3 bases and the J segment 15 bases; nucleotides outside the gene matches: 13. This CDR3 has 14 residues. This CDR3 reads CASSGFLAGADLFF. The DNA for the CDR3 is TGTGCCAGCAGCGGTTTTTTAGCGGGAGCAGACCTGTTCTTC.

The chain employs TRBV6-4 and TRBJ1-1; D ambiguous. CDR1 and CDR2 (germline): MRHNA, SNTAGT. V was pared by 5 bases and J by 0 bases, with 7 bases between. This CDR3 has 13 amino acids. Written as DNA, the CDR3 is TGTGCCAGCAGTCAACAGATGAACACTGAAGCTTTCTTT. As protein: CASSQQMNTEAFF.